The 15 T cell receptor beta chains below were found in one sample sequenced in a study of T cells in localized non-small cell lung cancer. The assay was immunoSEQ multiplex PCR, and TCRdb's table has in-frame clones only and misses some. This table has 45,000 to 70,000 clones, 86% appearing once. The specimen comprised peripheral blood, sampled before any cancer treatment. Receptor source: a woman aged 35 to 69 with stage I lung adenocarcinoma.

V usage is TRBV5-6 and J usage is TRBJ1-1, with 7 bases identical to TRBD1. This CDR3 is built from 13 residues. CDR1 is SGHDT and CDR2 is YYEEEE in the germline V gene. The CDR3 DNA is TGTGCTAGTTACAGGGGCTTTGCAACTGAAGCTTTCTTT. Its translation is CASYRGFATEAFF.

The CDR3 nucleotides read TGTGCCAGCAGTTACGGGGACAGGGTAGGCTACACCTTC. Its protein product is CASSYGDRVGYTF. The genes are TRBV6-5 and TRBJ1-2, with TRBD1 identical over 9 bases. V lost 2 bases to trimming and J lost 8 bases; unmatched junction nucleotides: 3. The length of the CDR3 is 13 residues. Germline CDR1 and CDR2: MNHEY and SVGAGI.

CDR3 sequence: CASSERLFYGYTF. The DNA for the CDR3 is TGTGCCAGCAGTGAACGGTTGTTCTATGGCTACACCTTC. This chain uses TRBV6-1 with TRBJ1-2; unclear D gene. V was shortened by 2 bases and J by 4 bases, with 8 bases between the two germline ends. Per the germline V gene, CDR1 is MNHNS and CDR2 is SASEGT. The CDR3 is 13 residues long.

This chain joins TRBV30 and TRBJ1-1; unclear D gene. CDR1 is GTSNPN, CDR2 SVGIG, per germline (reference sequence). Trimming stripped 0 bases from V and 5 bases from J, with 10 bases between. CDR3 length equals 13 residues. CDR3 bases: TGTGCCTGGAGTGTACGGGTATGGACTGAAGCTTTCTTT. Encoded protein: CAWSVRVWTEAFF.

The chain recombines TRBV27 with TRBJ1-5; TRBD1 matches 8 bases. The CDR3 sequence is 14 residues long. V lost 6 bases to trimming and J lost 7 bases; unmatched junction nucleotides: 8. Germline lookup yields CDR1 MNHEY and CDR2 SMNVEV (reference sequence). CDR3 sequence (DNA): TGTGCCAGCAGGCAGGGGGCTGTATACCAGCCCCAGCATTTT. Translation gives CASRQGAVYQPQHF.

In DNA, the CDR3 is TGTGCCAGCAGCTTAACAGGGATAGAGACCCAGTACTTC. Its protein product is CASSLTGIETQYF. The chain couples TRBV28 to TRBJ2-5; a weak D match, TRBD1 (6 bases). V was pared by 6 bases and J by 4 bases, with 12 bases between. The germline CDR1 and CDR2 sequences are MDHEN and SYDVKM. The CDR3 runs to 13 residues.

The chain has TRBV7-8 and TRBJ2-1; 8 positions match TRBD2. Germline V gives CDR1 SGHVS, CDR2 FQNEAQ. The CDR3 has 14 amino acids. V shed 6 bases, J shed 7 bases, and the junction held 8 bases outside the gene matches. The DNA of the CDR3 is TGTGCCAGCAGGCCGGGACTAGGTTTTAATGAGCAGTTCTTC. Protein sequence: CASRPGLGFNEQFF.

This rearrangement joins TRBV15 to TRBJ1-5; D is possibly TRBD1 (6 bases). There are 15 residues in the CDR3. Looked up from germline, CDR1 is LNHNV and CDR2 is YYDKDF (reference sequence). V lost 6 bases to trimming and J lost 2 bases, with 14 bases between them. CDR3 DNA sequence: TGTGCCACCAGGCCACAGGGTCTTGGCAATCAGCCCCAGCATTTT. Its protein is CATRPQGLGNQPQHF.

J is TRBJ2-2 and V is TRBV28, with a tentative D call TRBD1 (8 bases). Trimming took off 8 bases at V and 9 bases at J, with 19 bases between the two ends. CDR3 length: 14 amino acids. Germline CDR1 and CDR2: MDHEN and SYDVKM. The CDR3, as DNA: TGTGCCAGCGAAGACAGGGGAGGGATCAGGGAGCTGTTTTTT. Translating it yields CASEDRGGIRELFF.

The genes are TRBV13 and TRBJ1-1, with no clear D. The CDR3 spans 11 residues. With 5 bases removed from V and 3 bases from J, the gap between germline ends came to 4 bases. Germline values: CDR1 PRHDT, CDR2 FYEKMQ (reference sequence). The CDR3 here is CASSSYTEAFF. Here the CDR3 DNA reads TGTGCCAGCAGCAGTTACACTGAAGCTTTCTTT.

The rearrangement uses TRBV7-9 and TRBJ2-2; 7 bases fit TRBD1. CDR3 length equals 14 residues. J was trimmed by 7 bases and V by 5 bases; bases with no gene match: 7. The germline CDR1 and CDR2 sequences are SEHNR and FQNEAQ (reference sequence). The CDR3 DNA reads TGTGCCAGCAGCGGGTCCAGGGGGAACGGGGAGCTGTTTTTT. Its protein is CASSGSRGNGELFF. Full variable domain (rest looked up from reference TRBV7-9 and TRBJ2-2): DTGVSQNPRHKITKRGQNVTFRCDPISEHNRLYWYRQTLGQGPEFLTYFQNEAQLEKSRLLSDRFSAERPKGSFSTLEIQRTEQGDSAMYLCASSGSRGNGELFFGEGSRLTVL.

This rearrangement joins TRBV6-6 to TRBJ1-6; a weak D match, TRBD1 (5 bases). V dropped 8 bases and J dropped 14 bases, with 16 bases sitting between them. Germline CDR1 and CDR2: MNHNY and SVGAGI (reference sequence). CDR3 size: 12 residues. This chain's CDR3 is CASGQLQVSLHF. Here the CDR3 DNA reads TGTGCCAGCGGGCAGTTACAGGTGTCCCTCCACTTT.

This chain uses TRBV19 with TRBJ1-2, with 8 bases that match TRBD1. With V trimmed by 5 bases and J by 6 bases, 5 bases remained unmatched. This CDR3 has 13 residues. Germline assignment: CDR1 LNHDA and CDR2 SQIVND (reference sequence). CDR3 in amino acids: CASSYRTGNGYTF. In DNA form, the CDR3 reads TGTGCCAGTAGTTATCGGACAGGGAATGGCTACACCTTC.

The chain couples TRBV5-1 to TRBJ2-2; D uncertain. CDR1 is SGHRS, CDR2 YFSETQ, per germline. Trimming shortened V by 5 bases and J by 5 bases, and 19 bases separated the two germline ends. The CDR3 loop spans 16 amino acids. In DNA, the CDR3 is TGCGCCAGCAGTTTAGAGAACACCCTAAGGACCGGGGAGCTGTTTTTT. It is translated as CASSLENTLRTGELFF. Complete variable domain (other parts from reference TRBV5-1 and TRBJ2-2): KAGVTQTPRYLIKTRGQQVTLSCSPISGHRSVSWYQQTPGQGLQFLFEYFSETQRNKGNFPGRFSGRQFSNSRSEMNVSTLELGDSALYLCASSLENTLRTGELFFGEGSRLTVL.

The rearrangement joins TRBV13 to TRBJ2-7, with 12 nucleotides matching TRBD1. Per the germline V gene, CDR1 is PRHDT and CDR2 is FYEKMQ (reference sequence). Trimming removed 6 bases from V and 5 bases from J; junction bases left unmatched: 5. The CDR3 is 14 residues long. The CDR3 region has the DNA TGTGCCAGCAGGGGCGGGACAGGGGGCAACGAGCAGTACTTC. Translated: CASRGGTGGNEQYF.